This T cell receptor beta chain comes out of a study of CD8+ T cells in alopecia areata. This clone was seen a few times. Other DNA sequences in this sample translate to the same CDR3. Sample treatment: oral pan-JAK inhibitor, 5-10 mg twice daily. It was cDNA, reverse transcribed from extracted RNA, that served as the sequencing template. Clones were read by immunoSEQ multiplex PCR, and TCRdb kept only the in-frame ones, dropping some. This sample carries 150,000 to 200,000 clones, roughly 61% of them seen once, and the ten largest clones take about 12%. CDR1 MNHEY and CDR2 SMNVEV come from the germline V gene (reference sequence). The CDR3 spans 12 residues. The germline V and J ends were trimmed by 3 bases and 6 bases, with 5 bases remaining between them.

The sequencing here drew on CD8+ T cells sorted from blood, taken at week 24, from a patient treated with tofacitinib. The receptor comes from a human donor with alopecia areata. The chain links TRBV27 to TRBJ2-2; D is uncertain. This CDR3 is CASSFGPGELFF. For the CDR3, the DNA is TGTGCCAGCAGTTTTGGTCCCGGGGAGCTGTTTTTT.